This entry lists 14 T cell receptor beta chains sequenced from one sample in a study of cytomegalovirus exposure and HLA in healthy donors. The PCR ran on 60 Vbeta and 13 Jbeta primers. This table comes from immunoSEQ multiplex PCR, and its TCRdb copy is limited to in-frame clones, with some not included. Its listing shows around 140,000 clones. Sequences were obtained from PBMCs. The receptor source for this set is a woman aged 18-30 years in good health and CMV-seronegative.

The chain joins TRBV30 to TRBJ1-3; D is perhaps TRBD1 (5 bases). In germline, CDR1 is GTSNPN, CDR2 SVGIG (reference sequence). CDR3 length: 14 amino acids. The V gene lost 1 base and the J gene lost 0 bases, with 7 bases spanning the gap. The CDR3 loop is CAWSERGSGNTIYF. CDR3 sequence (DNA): TGTGCCTGGAGTGAAAGGGGCTCTGGAAACACCATATATTTT. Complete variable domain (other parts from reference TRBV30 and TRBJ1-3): SQTIHQWPATLVQPVGSPLSLECTVEGTSNPNLYWYRQAAGRGLQLLFYSVGIGQISSEVPQNLSASRPQDRQFILSSKKLLLSDSGFYLCAWSERGSGNTIYFGEGSWLTVV.

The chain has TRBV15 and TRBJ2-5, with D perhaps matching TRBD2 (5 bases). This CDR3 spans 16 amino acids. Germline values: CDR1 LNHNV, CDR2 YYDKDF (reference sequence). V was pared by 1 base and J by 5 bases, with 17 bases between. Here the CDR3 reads CATSRVPGEGGETQYF. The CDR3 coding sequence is TGTGCCACCAGCAGAGTACCCGGGGAAGGTGGGGAGACCCAGTACTTC.

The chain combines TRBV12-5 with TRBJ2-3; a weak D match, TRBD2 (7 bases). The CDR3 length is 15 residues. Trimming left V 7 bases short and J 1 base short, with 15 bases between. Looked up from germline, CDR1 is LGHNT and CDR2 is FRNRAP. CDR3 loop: CASALGGRRTDTQYF. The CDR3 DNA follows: TGTGCTAGTGCCCTCGGGGGGCGGCGCACAGATACGCAGTATTTT.

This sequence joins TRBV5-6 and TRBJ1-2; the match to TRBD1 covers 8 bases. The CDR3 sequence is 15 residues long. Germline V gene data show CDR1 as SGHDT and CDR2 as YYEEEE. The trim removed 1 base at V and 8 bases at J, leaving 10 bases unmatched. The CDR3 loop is CASSLSGTGPFGYTF. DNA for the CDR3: TGTGCCAGCAGCTTGAGCGGGACAGGTCCATTCGGCTACACCTTC. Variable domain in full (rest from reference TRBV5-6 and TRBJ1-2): DAGVTQSPTHLIKTRGQQVTLRCSPKSGHDTVSWYQQALGQGPQFIFQYYEEEERQRGNFPDRFSGHQFPNYSSELNVNALLLGDSALYLCASSLSGTGPFGYTFGSGTRLTVV.

The CDR3 reads CASSQPLQGAVYGYTF. CDR3 bases: TGCGCCAGCAGCCAACCGTTACAGGGAGCAGTCTATGGCTACACCTTC. The rearrangement joins TRBV4-1 to TRBJ1-2, with a possible D match to TRBD1 (6 bases). With 2 bases removed from V and 4 bases from J, the gap between germline ends came to 17 bases. The CDR3 is 16 amino acids. The germline V gene has CDR1 MGHRA and CDR2 YSYEKL.

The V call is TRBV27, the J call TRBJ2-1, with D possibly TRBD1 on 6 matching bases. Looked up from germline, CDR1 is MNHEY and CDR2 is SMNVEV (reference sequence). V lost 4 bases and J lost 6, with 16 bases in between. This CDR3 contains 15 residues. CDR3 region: CASSSTGLGVNEQFF. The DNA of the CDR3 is TGTGCCAGCAGTTCCACAGGGTTAGGGGTCAATGAGCAGTTCTTC.

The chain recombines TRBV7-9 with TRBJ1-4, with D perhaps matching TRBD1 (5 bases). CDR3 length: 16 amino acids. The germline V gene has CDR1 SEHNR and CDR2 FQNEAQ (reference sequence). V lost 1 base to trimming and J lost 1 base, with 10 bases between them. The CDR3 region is CASSLGRVRTNEKLFF. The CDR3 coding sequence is TGTGCCAGCAGCTTAGGCAGGGTCAGAACTAATGAAAAACTGTTTTTT.

The CDR3 protein is CASSLDRGQPQHF. In DNA form, the CDR3 reads TGTGCCAGCAGCCTCGACAGGGGTCAGCCCCAGCATTTT. This sequence joins TRBV7-3 and TRBJ1-5, with 8 bases aligning to TRBD1. Germline lookup yields CDR1 SGHTA and CDR2 FQGTGA. With V trimmed by 5 bases and J by 6 bases, 3 bases remained unmatched. CDR3 length: 13 amino acids.

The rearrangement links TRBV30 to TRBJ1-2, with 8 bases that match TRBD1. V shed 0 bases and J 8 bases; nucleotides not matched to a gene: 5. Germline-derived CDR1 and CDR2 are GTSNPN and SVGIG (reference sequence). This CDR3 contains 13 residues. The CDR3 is CAWSVQGAEGYTF. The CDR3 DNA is TGTGCCTGGAGTGTTCAGGGGGCGGAGGGCTACACCTTC.

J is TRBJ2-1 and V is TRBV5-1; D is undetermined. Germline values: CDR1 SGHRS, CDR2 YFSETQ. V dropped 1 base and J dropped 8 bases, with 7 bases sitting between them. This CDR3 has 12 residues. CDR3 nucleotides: TGCGCCAGCAGCTTGATTAATGATGAGCAGTTCTTC. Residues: CASSLINDEQFF.

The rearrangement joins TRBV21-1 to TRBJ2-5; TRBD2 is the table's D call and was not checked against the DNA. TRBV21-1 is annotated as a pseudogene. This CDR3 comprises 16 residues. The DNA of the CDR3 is TGTGCCAGCAGCCCTTATTTACTAGCGGGGGAAGAGACCCAGTACTTC. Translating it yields CASSPYLLAGEETQYF.

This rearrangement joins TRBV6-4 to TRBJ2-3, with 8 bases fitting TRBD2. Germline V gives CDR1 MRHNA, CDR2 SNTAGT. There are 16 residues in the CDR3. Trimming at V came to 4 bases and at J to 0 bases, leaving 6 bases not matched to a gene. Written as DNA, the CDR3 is TGTGCCAGCAGTGTCGAAGCGGGAGAGAGCACAGATACGCAGTATTTT. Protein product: CASSVEAGESTDTQYF.

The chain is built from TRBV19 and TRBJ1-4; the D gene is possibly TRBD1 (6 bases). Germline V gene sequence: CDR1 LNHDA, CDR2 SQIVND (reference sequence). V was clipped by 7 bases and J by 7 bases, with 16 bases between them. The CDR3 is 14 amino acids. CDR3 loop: CASTVGIGGEKLFF. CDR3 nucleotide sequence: TGTGCCAGTACCGTCGGGATAGGGGGTGAAAAACTGTTTTTT. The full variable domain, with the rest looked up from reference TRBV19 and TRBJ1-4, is DGGITQSPKYLFRKEGQNVTLSCEQNLNHDAMYWYRQDPGQGLRLIYYSQIVNDFQKGDIAEGYSVSREKKESFPLTVTSAQKNPTAFYLCASTVGIGGEKLFFGSGTQLSVL.

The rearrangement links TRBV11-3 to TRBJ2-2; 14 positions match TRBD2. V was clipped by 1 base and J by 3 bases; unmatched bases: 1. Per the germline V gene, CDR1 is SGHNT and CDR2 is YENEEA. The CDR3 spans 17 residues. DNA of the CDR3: TGTGCCAGCAGCTTAGGGGGACTAGCGGGAGACACCGGGGAGCTGTTTTTT. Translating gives CASSLGGLAGDTGELFF.